A single sample gave rise to the 31 T cell receptor beta chains below, sequenced in a study of beta chain bispecific antibodies for T cell cancers. TCRdb reprocessed the 5' RACE reads with MiXCR, giving one entry per CDR3 protein. The sample has about 18,000 distinct CDR3 sequences, approximately 2% seen once. T cells were expanded from blood mononuclear cells for 2 to 3 days with anti-CD3 OKT3 or CD3/CD28 beads. Study-wide results and limits: In these mixed samples, most targeted TRBV reads derived from the leukemia cell line.

The antigens these receptors bind are not known. Input material: healthy donor T cells cultured with leukemia cells. The receptors derive from a human donor in good health. Some clones in this sample may be carry-over from other donors' samples.

This clonotype showed up many times. The V and J genes are TRBV6-2 or TRBV6-3 and TRBJ2-7, with TRBD1 matching over 10 bases. V lost 0 bases to trimming and J lost 5 bases; unmatched junction nucleotides: 4. The CDR3 consists of 15 residues. In germline, CDR1 is MNHEY, CDR2 SVGEGT. CDR3 residues: CASSYSRGTGDEQYF. CDR3 DNA sequence: TGTGCCAGCAGTTACTCCCGGGGGACAGGGGACGAGCAGTACTTC.

Ten or more counts support this clonotype. The chain is built from TRBV20-1 and TRBJ1-2; TRBD1 agrees at 7 bases. The germline V gene has CDR1 DFQATT and CDR2 SNEGSKA (reference sequence). Trimming took 1 base from V and 6 from J; bases not matched to a gene: 11. There are 15 residues in the CDR3. The CDR3 protein is CSARVKQGIPHGYTF. DNA of the CDR3: TGCAGTGCTAGAGTTAAACAGGGGATCCCCCATGGCTACACCTTC.

By share, this clonotype ranks as medium-sized. In nucleotides, the CDR3 is TGCAGTGCAGTCCCCCTGGACAGCACCGGGGAGCTGTTTTTT. Translated: CSAVPLDSTGELFF. The rearrangement uses TRBV20-1 and TRBJ2-2, with D tentatively TRBD1 (6 bases). The CDR3 sequence is 14 residues long. V was trimmed by 6 bases and J by 4 bases, leaving 15 bases between them. Germline V gene data show CDR1 as DFQATT and CDR2 as SNEGSKA (reference sequence).

This clonotype occurred many times. The J gene is TRBJ2-7, the V gene TRBV4-1; D call uncertain. CDR1 is MGHRA, CDR2 YSYEKL, per germline. V was shortened by 4 bases and J by 4 bases, with 11 bases between the two germline ends. The CDR3 sequence is 13 residues long. The CDR3 DNA reads as TGCGCCAGCAGCCCGTGGATCGGGTACGAGCAGTACTTC. It yields the protein CASSPWIGYEQYF.

In this sample, this clonotype turned up many times. The chain employs TRBV9 and TRBJ1-2; tentative D call: TRBD1 (6 bases). This CDR3 is 15 amino acids long. CDR1 is SGDLS, CDR2 YYNGEE, per germline. V was cut by 0 bases and J by 8 bases, with 17 bases left in between. The CDR3: CASSVGRTAARGYTF. CDR3 in DNA: TGTGCCAGCAGCGTAGGGAGGACAGCAGCTCGGGGCTACACCTTC.

This clonotype was seen only a few times. The chain joins TRBV7-3 to TRBJ2-1; TRBD2 might be the D (7 bases). The CDR3 length is 15 residues. V shed 7 bases and J shed 2 bases, with 15 bases lying between them. Germline CDR1 SGHTA, CDR2 FQGTGA. The CDR3 DNA is TGTGCCAGCACCGAAGGGGGGGGGCCCTACAATGAGCAGTTCTTC. It translates to CASTEGGGPYNEQFF.

This clonotype was found many times. The rearrangement joins TRBV9 to TRBJ2-4; D is undetermined. The CDR3 has 15 amino acids. Germline CDR1 and CDR2: SGDLS and YYNGEE. The germline V and J ends were trimmed by 0 bases and 0 bases, with 7 bases remaining between them. The CDR3 DNA reads as TGTGCCAGCAGCGTAGGCCAGCTAGCCAAAAACATTCAGTACTTC. It encodes CASSVGQLAKNIQYF.

Ten or more counts support this clonotype. The chain links TRBV7-9 to TRBJ1-1; tentatively, D is TRBD1 (5 bases). Per germline, CDR1 SEHNR and CDR2 FQNEAQ (reference sequence). This CDR3 spans 15 amino acids. Trimming took off 5 bases at V and 6 bases at J, with 19 bases between the two ends. The CDR3: CASSGKTADRPEAFF. CDR3 sequence (DNA): TGTGCCAGCAGCGGAAAGACAGCGGATAGACCTGAAGCTTTCTTT.

This clonotype was counted at least ten times. The chain carries TRBV5-1 and TRBJ2-1; 9 bases match TRBD2. Germline trimming cut 9 bases from V and 5 bases from J; bases unmatched to any gene: 12. The CDR3 loop spans 15 amino acids. The germline V gene encodes CDR1 SGHRS and CDR2 YFSETQ. The CDR3 bases are TGCGCCACCTCTCTGGGGGCGGGGGGGAACAATGAGCAGTTCTTC. Amino acids: CATSLGAGGNNEQFF.

This clonotype was observed at least ten times. This chain connects TRBV29-1 to TRBJ2-5, with TRBD1 matching over 7 bases. Unmatched junction bases numbered 4, after V lost 3 bases and J lost 3 bases. Germline V CDR1 and CDR2: SQVTM, ANQGSEA. There are 13 residues in the CDR3. The CDR3 DNA reads TGCAGCGTTGAGGAAGACAGGGAAGAGACCCAGTACTTC. Encoded protein: CSVEEDREETQYF.

There are many counts of this clonotype. V is TRBV5-1 and J is TRBJ2-3; weak D call: TRBD2 (6 bases). Trimming removed 0 bases at V and 6 bases at J, with 17 bases between. Germline loops: CDR1 SGHRS, CDR2 YFSETQ. CDR3 length equals 16 residues. CDR3 DNA sequence: TGCGCCAGCAGCTTGGCGGCGCGGGGCGGTGGGGATACGCAGTATTTT. Translated, it gives CASSLAARGGGDTQYF.

This clonotype was detected many times. V is TRBV29-1 and J is TRBJ2-2, with D maybe TRBD1 (5 bases). Germline V gives CDR1 SQVTM, CDR2 ANQGSEA. The V gene lost 8 bases and the J gene lost 3 bases, with 13 bases spanning the gap. This CDR3 has 13 residues. CDR3: CSTVGVDTGELFF. Written as DNA, the CDR3 is TGCAGCACTGTAGGGGTAGACACCGGGGAGCTGTTTTTT.

This clonotype has a count of ten or more. The chain links TRBV19 to TRBJ1-4; no firm D call. V dropped 7 bases and J dropped 2 bases, with 11 bases sitting between them. Germline CDR1 and CDR2: LNHDA and SQIVND (reference sequence). The CDR3 extends over 14 amino acids. CDR3 sequence: CASTNGVTNEKLFF. The CDR3 nucleotides read TGTGCCAGTACCAACGGGGTTACTAATGAAAAACTGTTTTTT.

This clonotype was recorded many times. The chain is built from TRBV5-1 and TRBJ2-1, with 16 bases that match TRBD2. This CDR3 spans 20 amino acids. Per the germline V gene, CDR1 is SGHRS and CDR2 is YFSETQ. V lost 0 bases, J lost 0 bases, and 6 bases stayed unmatched. The CDR3 protein is CASSLVGLAGGLSSYNEQFF. CDR3 coding DNA: TGCGCCAGCAGCTTGGTGGGACTAGCGGGGGGGCTTAGCTCCTACAATGAGCAGTTCTTC.

This clonotype has a count of ten or more. The rearrangement links TRBV7-9 to TRBJ1-1, with 10 bases identical to TRBD1. This CDR3 spans 14 amino acids. J was trimmed by 8 bases and V by 4 bases; bases with no gene match: 7. From germline, CDR1 is SEHNR and CDR2 FQNEAQ (reference sequence). The CDR3 nucleotides are TGTGCCAGCAGCTCTTCCGGGACAGGGGAGGAAGCTTTCTTT. Encoded protein: CASSSSGTGEEAFF. The whole variable domain, remainder taken from reference TRBV7-9 and TRBJ1-1, is DTGVSQNPRHKITKRGQNVTFRCDPISEHNRLYWYRQTLGQGPEFLTYFQNEAQLEKSRLLSDRFSAERPKGSFSTLEIQRTEQGDSAMYLCASSSSGTGEEAFFGQGTRLTVV.

This clonotype occurred many times. The V gene is TRBV28, the J gene TRBJ2-7; D is possibly TRBD1 (5 bases). The ends were cut back, 6 bases at V and 5 bases at J, with 11 bases in the middle. The germline gives CDR1 MDHEN, CDR2 SYDVKM. This CDR3 has 12 amino acids. For the CDR3, the DNA is TGTGCCAGCAGAGGGGCAGGGAACGAGCAGTACTTC. Translation: CASRGAGNEQYF. Full variable domain (missing parts from reference TRBV28 and TRBJ2-7): DVKVTQSSRYLVKRTGEKVFLECVQDMDHENMFWYRQDPGLGLRLIYFSYDVKMKEKGDIPEGYSVSREKKERFSLILESASTNQTSMYLCASRGAGNEQYFGPGTRLTVT.

This clonotype was seen at least ten times. The rearrangement uses TRBV13 and TRBJ2-4, with D tentatively TRBD2 (5 bases). Per germline, CDR1 PRHDT and CDR2 FYEKMQ (reference sequence). V was trimmed by 4 bases and J by 8 bases, leaving 6 bases between them. This CDR3 is 11 amino acids long. In DNA form, the CDR3 reads TGTGCCAGCAGCTACGGGGACATTCAGTACTTC. Amino acids: CASSYGDIQYF.

This clonotype was seen ten or more times. V gene TRBV6-5 combines with J gene TRBJ1-6, with D uncertain. Germline CDR1 MNHEY, CDR2 SVGAGI. Trimming took 6 bases from V and 0 from J, leaving 12 bases between them. This CDR3 region has 16 residues. In nucleotides, the CDR3 is TGTGCCAGCAGAGTCGACACATCCTCCTATAATTCACCCCTCCACTTT. It codes for CASRVDTSSYNSPLHF.

This clonotype was observed at least ten times. This chain uses TRBV7-3 with TRBJ2-7, with a possible D match to TRBD2 (6 bases). The V gene lost 8 bases and the J gene lost 13 bases, with 15 bases spanning the gap. The CDR3 runs to 10 residues. In germline, CDR1 is SGHTA, CDR2 FQGTGA. CDR3 residues: CASSAGRGYF. The CDR3 region has the DNA TGTGCCAGCTCCGCGGGACGGGGATACTTC.

This clonotype has at least ten counts. This chain uses TRBV5-4 with TRBJ2-5; TRBD2 matches 7 bases. Germline V CDR1 and CDR2: SGHNT, YYREEE (reference sequence). V gave up 3 bases and J gave up 5 bases; unmatched junction bases: 13. The CDR3 has 16 amino acids. The CDR3 is CASSSSTSRVAETQYF. The CDR3 bases are TGTGCCAGCAGCTCCTCGACTAGCAGAGTGGCTGAGACCCAGTACTTC.

This clonotype has at least ten counts. In nucleotides, the CDR3 is TGTGCCAGCAGCTTAGGTCGGGACAGGGCGGCCAAAAACATTCAGTACTTC. Translating gives CASSLGRDRAAKNIQYF. V gene TRBV7-8 combines with J gene TRBJ2-4; 9 nucleotides line up with TRBD1. Germline trimming cut 1 base from V and 1 base from J; bases unmatched to any gene: 5. The CDR3 loop spans 17 amino acids. CDR1 is SGHVS, CDR2 FQNEAQ, per germline.

In this sample, this clonotype turned up many times. The chain recombines TRBV3-1 with TRBJ2-3; 12 bases map to TRBD2. The germline gives CDR1 LGHDT, CDR2 YNNKEL (reference sequence). Trimming at V came to 4 bases and at J to 6 bases, leaving 2 bases not matched to a gene. The CDR3 sequence is 14 residues long. CDR3 region: CASSRTSGVDTQYF. The DNA of the CDR3 is TGTGCCAGCAGCCGGACTAGCGGGGTGGATACGCAGTATTTT.

In this sample, this clonotype turned up many times. The rearrangement uses TRBV7-9 and TRBJ2-5, with a tentative D call TRBD2 (6 bases). The CDR3 extends over 13 amino acids. Germline V gene sequence: CDR1 SEHNR, CDR2 FQNEAQ (reference sequence). Trimming stripped 1 base from V and 5 bases from J, with 8 bases between. The chain's CDR3 is CASSLGLAETQYF. In nucleotides, the CDR3 is TGTGCCAGCAGCTTAGGTCTAGCGGAGACCCAGTACTTC.

This clonotype was counted ten times or more. V and J are TRBV2 and TRBJ1-1, with a weak D call TRBD1 (5 bases). Germline CDR1 reads SNHLY; CDR2 reads FYNNEI. The CDR3 totals 15 residues. V was trimmed by 2 bases and J by 4 bases, leaving 14 bases between them. The CDR3 bases are TGTGCCAGCAGTGAAACGGGGGGAGTAGGCACTGAAGCTTTCTTT. This sequence encodes CASSETGGVGTEAFF. Together with reference TRBV2 and TRBJ1-1, the CDR3 gives the full variable domain: EPEVTQTPSHQVTQMGQEVILRCVPISNHLYFYWYRQILGQKVEFLVSFYNNEISEKSEIFDDQFSVERPDGSNFTLKIRSTKLEDSAMYFCASSETGGVGTEAFFGQGTRLTVV.

This clonotype was picked up many times. The genes are TRBV2 and TRBJ2-7; D not certain. V was clipped by 8 bases and J by 0 bases, with 14 bases between them. The CDR3 totals 14 residues. Germline V lookup: CDR1 SNHLY, CDR2 FYNNEI. CDR3 sequence (DNA): TGTGCCAGCCTTATGTTGCAGTCCTCCTACGAGCAGTACTTC. It codes for CASLMLQSSYEQYF.

This clonotype was picked up many times. The chain couples TRBV14 to TRBJ1-6; no firm D call. This CDR3 contains 18 residues. Trimming took 1 base from V and 4 from J, leaving 17 bases between them. Germline values: CDR1 SGHDN, CDR2 FVKESK. The DNA of the CDR3 is TGTGCCAGCAGCCAAGCTGGCTACCCCGAAAGATATAATTCACCCCTCCACTTT. It specifies CASSQAGYPERYNSPLHF.

This clonotype was counted at least ten times. This chain joins TRBV12-3 or TRBV12-4 and TRBJ2-2, with D maybe TRBD1 (6 bases). The CDR3 has 15 residues. The V gene lost 0 bases and the J gene lost 1 base, with 6 bases spanning the gap. The DNA for the CDR3 is TGTGCCAGCAGTTTAGCGGGACAGAACACCGGGGAGCTGTTTTTT. Protein sequence: CASSLAGQNTGELFF.

Ten or more counts support this clonotype. The genes are TRBV6-4 and TRBJ2-1, with 9 bases lining up with TRBD2. The germline V gene has CDR1 MRHNA and CDR2 SNTAGT. V dropped 8 bases and J dropped 4; count of bases not matched to a gene: 18. The CDR3 has 18 amino acids. CDR3 in amino acids: CASLYLAGFKVTYNEQFF. The CDR3 DNA reads as TGTGCCAGCCTTTACCTAGCGGGGTTCAAGGTCACGTACAATGAGCAGTTCTTC.

This clonotype was observed many times. The chain employs TRBV27 and TRBJ2-7, with D perhaps matching TRBD2 (5 bases). The V gene lost 6 bases and the J gene lost 3 bases, with 18 bases spanning the gap. The CDR3 consists of 15 residues. CDR1 and CDR2 (germline): MNHEY, SMNVEV (reference sequence). CDR3: CASSNAAGGYYEQYF. The CDR3 DNA reads as TGTGCCAGCAGCAACGCCGCCGGCGGGTACTACGAGCAGTACTTC.

This clonotype was picked up many times. The chain joins TRBV5-1 to TRBJ2-7; D remains unclear. The germline V and J ends were trimmed by 5 bases and 3 bases, with 18 bases remaining between them. The CDR3 is made up of 15 amino acids. Germline V gene lookup returns CDR1 SGHRS and CDR2 YFSETQ. The CDR3 protein is CASSIVNRAYYEQYF. CDR3 coding DNA: TGCGCCAGCAGTATAGTCAACAGAGCCTACTACGAGCAGTACTTC.

This clonotype was seen at least ten times. The V call is TRBV15, the J call TRBJ2-7; the match to TRBD2 covers 7 bases. V shed 1 base and J 4 bases; nucleotides not matched to a gene: 7. The CDR3 is 15 amino acids. The V gene's germline CDR1 is LNHNV and CDR2 YYDKDF (reference sequence). DNA of the CDR3: TGTGCCACCAGCAGAGCGGCGGGGGACGAATACGAGCAGTACTTC. Translating gives CATSRAAGDEYEQYF.